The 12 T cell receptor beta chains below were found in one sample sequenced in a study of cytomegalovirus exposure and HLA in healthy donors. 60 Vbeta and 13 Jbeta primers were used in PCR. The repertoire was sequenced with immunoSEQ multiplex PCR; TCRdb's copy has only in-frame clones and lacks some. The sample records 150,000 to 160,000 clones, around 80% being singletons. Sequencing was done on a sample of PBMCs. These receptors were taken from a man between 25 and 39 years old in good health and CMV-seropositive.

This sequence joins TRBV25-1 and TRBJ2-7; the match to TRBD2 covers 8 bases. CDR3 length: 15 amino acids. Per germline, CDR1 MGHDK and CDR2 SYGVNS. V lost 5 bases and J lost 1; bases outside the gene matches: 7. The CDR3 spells CASSTRTSFSYEQYF. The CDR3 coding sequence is TGTGCCAGCAGTACACGGACTAGCTTTTCCTACGAGCAGTACTTC.

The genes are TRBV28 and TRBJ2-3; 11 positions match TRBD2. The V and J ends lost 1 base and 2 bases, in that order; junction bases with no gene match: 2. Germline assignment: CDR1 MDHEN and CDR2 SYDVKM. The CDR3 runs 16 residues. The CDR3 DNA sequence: TGTGCCAGCAGTTTATTAGCGGGAGGGCCCACAGATACGCAGTATTTT. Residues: CASSLLAGGPTDTQYF.

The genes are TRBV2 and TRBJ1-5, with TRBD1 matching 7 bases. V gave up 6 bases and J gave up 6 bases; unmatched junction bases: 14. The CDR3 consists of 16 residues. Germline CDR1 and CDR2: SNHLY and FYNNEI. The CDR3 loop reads CASRDRPQGIFQPQHF. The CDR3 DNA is TGTGCCAGCAGGGACCGCCCACAGGGGATTTTTCAGCCCCAGCATTTT.

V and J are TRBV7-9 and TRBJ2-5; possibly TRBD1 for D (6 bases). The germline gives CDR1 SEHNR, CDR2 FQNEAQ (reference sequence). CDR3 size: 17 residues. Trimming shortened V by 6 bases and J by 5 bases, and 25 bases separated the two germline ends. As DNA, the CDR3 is TGTGCCAGCAGTTCCGTTGCCGCAGGGGTTGGTAGGGAGACCCAGTACTTC. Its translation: CASSSVAAGVGRETQYF.

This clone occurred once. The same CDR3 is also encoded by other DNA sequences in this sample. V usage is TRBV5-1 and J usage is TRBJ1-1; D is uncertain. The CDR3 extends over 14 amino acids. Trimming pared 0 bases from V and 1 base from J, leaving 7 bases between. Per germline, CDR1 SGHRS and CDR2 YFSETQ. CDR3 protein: CASSLVEGNTEAFF. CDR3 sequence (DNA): TGCGCCAGCAGCTTGGTGGAGGGGAACACTGAAGCTTTCTTT.

The CDR3 sequence: CATSRDQHGGNQPQHF. CDR3 sequence (DNA): TGTGCCACCAGCAGAGATCAGCACGGAGGTAATCAGCCCCAGCATTTT. V and J are TRBV15 and TRBJ1-5; unclear D gene. V was trimmed by 0 bases and J by 4 bases, leaving 13 bases between them. CDR3 size: 16 residues. From germline, CDR1 is LNHNV and CDR2 YYDKDF (reference sequence).

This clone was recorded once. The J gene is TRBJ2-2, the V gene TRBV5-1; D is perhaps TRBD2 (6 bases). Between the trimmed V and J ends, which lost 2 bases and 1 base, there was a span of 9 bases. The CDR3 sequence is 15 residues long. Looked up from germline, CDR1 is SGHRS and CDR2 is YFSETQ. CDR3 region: CASSFRAGNTGELFF. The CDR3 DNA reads TGCGCCAGCAGCTTCCGAGCGGGGAACACCGGGGAGCTGTTTTTT.

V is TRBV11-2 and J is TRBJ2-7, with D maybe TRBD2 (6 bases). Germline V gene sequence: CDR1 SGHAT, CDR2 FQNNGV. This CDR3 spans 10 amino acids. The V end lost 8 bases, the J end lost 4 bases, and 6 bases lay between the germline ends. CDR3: CASGTYEQYF. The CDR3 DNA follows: TGTGCCAGCGGGACTTACGAGCAGTACTTC.

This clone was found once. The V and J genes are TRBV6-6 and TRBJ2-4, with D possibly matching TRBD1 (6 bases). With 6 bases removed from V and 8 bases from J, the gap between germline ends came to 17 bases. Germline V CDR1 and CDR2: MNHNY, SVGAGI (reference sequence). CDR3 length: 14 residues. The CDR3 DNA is TGTGCCAGCAGCGCACCCACAGGGTTGGACATTCAGTACTTC. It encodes CASSAPTGLDIQYF.

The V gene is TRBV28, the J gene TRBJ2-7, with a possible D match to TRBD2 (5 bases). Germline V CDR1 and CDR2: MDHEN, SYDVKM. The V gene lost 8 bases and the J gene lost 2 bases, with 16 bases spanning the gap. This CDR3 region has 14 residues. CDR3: CASFGRDRTYEQYF. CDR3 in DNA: TGTGCCAGCTTTGGCCGGGATAGAACCTACGAGCAGTACTTC.

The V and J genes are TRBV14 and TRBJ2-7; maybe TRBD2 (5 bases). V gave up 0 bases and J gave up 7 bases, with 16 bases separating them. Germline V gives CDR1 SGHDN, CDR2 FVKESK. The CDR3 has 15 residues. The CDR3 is CASSQDMVQGSEQYF. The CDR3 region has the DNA TGTGCCAGCAGCCAAGATATGGTCCAAGGGAGTGAGCAGTACTTC.

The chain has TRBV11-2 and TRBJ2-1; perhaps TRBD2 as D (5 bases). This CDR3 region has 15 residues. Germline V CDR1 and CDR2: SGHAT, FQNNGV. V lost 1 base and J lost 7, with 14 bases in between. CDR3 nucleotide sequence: TGTGCCAGCAGCTTAGCGCGATACCCGGGGAATGAGCAGTTCTTC. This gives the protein CASSLARYPGNEQFF.